The 30 T cell receptor beta chains presented below share a single source sample, sequenced in a study of human T cells and chemical hapten exposure. MiXCR, applied by TCRdb to the RACE reads, yields one record per CDR3 protein. Found here are some 60,000 distinct CDR3 sequences, approximately 10% of them singletons; the top ten hold around 4.1%. Time point: pre-sensitization, week 0. Sample treatment: therapeutic diphenylcyclopropenone sensitization with weekly scalp DPC. The sample here was whole blood, taken in connection with sensitization to the hapten diphenylcyclopropenone (DPC). The receptor source for this set is a woman aged 40 to 50 with alopecia areata. Some clones in this sample may be carry-over from other donors' samples.

In this sample, this clonotype turned up a few times. The chain uses TRBV7-2 and TRBJ2-7; D call uncertain. With 5 bases removed from V and 5 bases from J, the gap between germline ends came to 10 bases. This CDR3 has 12 amino acids. Looked up from germline, CDR1 is SGHTA and CDR2 is FQGNSA. CDR3 nucleotides: TGTGCCAGCAGCCCGTCAGGCGACGAGCAGTACTTC. Its translation: CASSPSGDEQYF.

This clonotype turned up a few times. The chain couples TRBV2 to TRBJ2-7; the match to TRBD1 covers 8 bases. The J segment lost 0 bases and the V segment lost 1 base, leaving 11 bases of the junction unmatched. From germline, CDR1 is SNHLY and CDR2 FYNNEI. This CDR3 is 18 amino acids long. DNA for the CDR3: TGTGCCAGCAGTGAAGGGGCTTCAGGGGGCCTAAGCTCCTACGAGCAGTACTTC. Residues: CASSEGASGGLSSYEQYF.

This clonotype was found many times. The V call is TRBV7-8, the J call TRBJ2-1; 7 bases are a match to TRBD2. The J segment lost 9 bases and the V segment lost 5 bases, leaving 13 bases of the junction unmatched. The V gene's germline CDR1 is SGHVS and CDR2 FQNEAQ. There are 15 residues in the CDR3. This CDR3 reads CASSGTGTTAGEQFF. Here the CDR3 DNA reads TGTGCCAGCAGCGGGACCGGGACTACCGCGGGTGAGCAGTTCTTC.

The V and J genes are TRBV29-1 and TRBJ1-4; D is perhaps TRBD1 (6 bases). CDR3 length: 14 residues. CDR1 is SQVTM and CDR2 is ANQGSEA in the germline V gene. The V end was cut by 0 bases, the J end by 6 bases, with 11 bases between. The CDR3 DNA follows: TGCAGCGTTGAAGATCTGGGGGCGGATGAAAAACTGTTTTTT. This translates into CSVEDLGADEKLFF.

This clonotype has ten or more counts. The chain carries TRBV7-2 and TRBJ1-2; D is unclear. Germline-derived CDR1 and CDR2 are SGHTA and FQGNSA. This CDR3 contains 13 residues. Trimming removed 5 bases from V and 8 bases from J, with 15 bases in between. This chain's CDR3 is CASSVQKGRGYTF. CDR3 coding DNA: TGTGCCAGCAGCGTCCAGAAAGGTCGCGGCTACACCTTC.

The chain has TRBV27 and TRBJ2-7; 9 bases match TRBD1. Trimming cost V 5 bases and J 4 bases; bases outside gene matches: 12. Germline CDR1 MNHEY, CDR2 SMNVEV (reference sequence). CDR3 length: 16 amino acids. The CDR3, as DNA: TGTGCCAGCAGTCCCATTGGTGGACAGGGGCCGTACGAGCAGTACTTC. It encodes CASSPIGGQGPYEQYF.

The chain uses TRBV28 and TRBJ1-1, with D possibly being TRBD1 (5 bases). The V end lost 1 base, the J end lost 1 base, and 16 bases lay between the germline ends. Looked up from germline, CDR1 is MDHEN and CDR2 is SYDVKM. This CDR3 has 17 amino acids. Written as DNA, the CDR3 is TGTGCCAGCAGTTTATATGGGCCCGGGGCCGCGAACACTGAAGCTTTCTTT. Amino acids: CASSLYGPGAANTEAFF.

This clonotype was recorded many times. The chain links TRBV7-2 to TRBJ1-1, with 7 bases that match TRBD1. V lost 1 base, J lost 4 bases, and 9 bases stayed unmatched. Germline CDR1 is SGHTA and CDR2 is FQGNSA. This CDR3 region has 16 residues. CDR3 region: CASSLGATGVGTEAFF. The DNA of the CDR3 is TGTGCCAGCAGCTTAGGGGCCACAGGGGTGGGCACTGAAGCTTTCTTT.

In nucleotides, the CDR3 is TGTGCCAGCAGCTTGGCCCGGGGGGCCCAAACTGAAGCTTTCTTT. Translation: CASSLARGAQTEAFF. The chain has TRBV5-5 and TRBJ1-1; TRBD1 might be the D (6 bases). V was trimmed by 0 bases and J by 5 bases, leaving 14 bases between them. From germline, CDR1 is SGHKS and CDR2 YYEKEE (reference sequence). The CDR3 has 15 residues.

The chain couples TRBV29-1 to TRBJ1-1; 7 bases are a match to TRBD1. Losses at the gene ends were 6 bases for V and 6 bases for J; bases not matched to a gene: 7. This CDR3 has 12 amino acids. CDR1 and CDR2 (germline): SQVTM, ANQGSEA. The CDR3 DNA follows: TGCAGCGTCGGAGAGGGGGCCGCTGAAGCTTTCTTT. It yields the protein CSVGEGAAEAFF.

This clonotype showed up just a few times. The V and J genes are TRBV11-2 and TRBJ1-1, with TRBD1 matching 7 bases. The CDR3 covers 13 residues. CDR1 is SGHAT, CDR2 FQNNGV, per germline. V shed 1 base, J shed 5 bases, and the junction held 1 base outside the gene matches. The CDR3 loop reads CASSLARGTEAFF. The CDR3 nucleotides read TGTGCCAGCAGCTTAGCCAGGGGGACTGAAGCTTTCTTT.

This clonotype was observed at least ten times. The V gene is TRBV29-1, the J gene TRBJ1-1; D may be TRBD1 (6 bases). Germline V gene data show CDR1 as SQVTM and CDR2 as ANQGSEA. The CDR3 runs to 12 residues. Trimming cost V 7 bases and J 5 bases, with 14 bases left between them. CDR3 region: CSADRMGTEAFF. CDR3 sequence (DNA): TGCAGCGCAGACAGGATGGGTACTGAAGCTTTCTTT.

This chain links TRBV19 with TRBJ1-3, with 7 bases that match TRBD1. V lost 4 bases to trimming and J lost 6 bases; unmatched junction nucleotides: 6. The length of the CDR3 is 14 residues. From germline, CDR1 is LNHDA and CDR2 SQIVND (reference sequence). DNA of the CDR3: TGTGCCAGTAGTAAAGGCCAGGGGGAAAACACCATATATTTT. This gives the protein CASSKGQGENTIYF. Combining the CDR3 with reference TRBV19 and TRBJ1-3 gives the whole variable domain DGGITQSPKYLFRKEGQNVTLSCEQNLNHDAMYWYRQDPGQGLRLIYYSQIVNDFQKGDIAEGYSVSREKKESFPLTVTSAQKNPTAFYLCASSKGQGENTIYFGEGSWLTVV.

This clonotype was found a few times. V usage is TRBV20-1 and J usage is TRBJ2-1; 9 bases map to TRBD2. After removal of 1 base from V and 4 bases from J, the junction contained 11 bases not matched to a gene. Germline V lookup: CDR1 DFQATT, CDR2 SNEGSKA (reference sequence). This CDR3 region has 17 residues. Here the CDR3 DNA reads TGCAGTGCTAGAGCGGTAGCGGGGGTTCGAAATTACAATGAGCAGTTCTTC. Its protein is CSARAVAGVRNYNEQFF.

A remark on this clonotype: An end of the junction does not agree with germline; a read error may underlie this. The chain uses TRBV2 and TRBJ2-3; D possibly corresponds to TRBD2 (6 bases). The CDR3 length is 12 residues. CDR1 is SNHLY, CDR2 FYNNEI, per germline. Here the CDR3 reads CAAAGITDTQYF. In DNA form, the CDR3 reads TGCGCCGCGGCGGGGATCACAGATACGCAGTATTTT.

This clonotype has only a few counts. The chain has TRBV20-1 and TRBJ2-3; TRBD2 matches at 9 bases. V was pared by 5 bases and J by 4 bases, with 7 bases of the junction left unmatched. This CDR3 spans 14 amino acids. In germline, CDR1 is DFQATT, CDR2 SNEGSKA (reference sequence). The CDR3 DNA reads TGCAGTGCTGCGAGCGGGGGGTCTGCAGATACGCAGTATTTT. Translating it yields CSAASGGSADTQYF.

This clonotype showed up many times. The V gene is TRBV11-2, the J gene TRBJ2-1; 11 bases align to TRBD2. With 4 bases clipped from V and 9 bases from J, the junction kept 8 bases outside the gene matches. The germline gives CDR1 SGHAT, CDR2 FQNNGV. The CDR3 covers 15 residues. CDR3 residues: CASSYSGLAVSEQFF. The CDR3, as DNA: TGTGCCAGCAGCTACTCGGGACTAGCGGTTAGTGAGCAGTTCTTC.

This CDR3 is CASSPLGSGLQETQYF. DNA for the CDR3: TGTGCCAGCAGCCCCCTGGGTAGCGGACTACAAGAGACCCAGTACTTC. The V call is TRBV14, the J call TRBJ2-5, with a weak D call TRBD2 (6 bases). The CDR3 consists of 16 residues. Germline V CDR1 and CDR2: SGHDN, FVKESK. Trimming left V 4 bases short and J 2 bases short, with 17 bases between. Looking up the rest from reference TRBV14 and TRBJ2-5 gives the full variable domain: EAGVTQFPSHSVIEKGQTVTLRCDPISGHDNLYWYRRVMGKEIKFLLHFVKESKQDESGMPNNRFLAERTGGTYSTLKVQPAELEDSGVYFCASSPLGSGLQETQYFGPGTRLLVL.

This clonotype occurred many times. The chain employs TRBV11-2 and TRBJ1-5, with TRBD1 matching 11 bases. This CDR3 contains 17 residues. Germline trimming cut 5 bases from V and 0 bases from J; bases unmatched to any gene: 6. Germline loops: CDR1 SGHAT, CDR2 FQNNGV. CDR3 amino acids: CASSKGTGGTSNQPQHF. In nucleotides, the CDR3 is TGTGCCAGCAGCAAGGGGACAGGGGGGACTAGCAATCAGCCCCAGCATTTT.

This clonotype was detected ten times or more. The rearrangement joins TRBV18 to TRBJ1-2; 7 nucleotides match TRBD1. The CDR3 is 15 amino acids. CDR1 and CDR2 (germline): KGHSH, LQKENI. Trimming at V came to 6 bases and at J to 1 base, leaving 8 bases not matched to a gene. The DNA of the CDR3 is TGTGCCAGCTCCCCCGAGGGGACAGTTAACTATGGCTACACCTTC. It translates to CASSPEGTVNYGYTF.

There are many counts of this clonotype. V usage is TRBV7-2 and J usage is TRBJ1-5; no clear D. The CDR3 totals 13 residues. Looked up from germline, CDR1 is SGHTA and CDR2 is FQGNSA. V gave up 4 bases and J gave up 2 bases, with 6 bases separating them. CDR3 coding DNA: TGTGCCAGCAGCTCGTTCGGCAATCAGCCCCAGCATTTT. It encodes CASSSFGNQPQHF.

This clonotype was detected a few times. This chain uses TRBV12-3 or TRBV12-4 with TRBJ1-3; perhaps TRBD1 as D (5 bases). The CDR3 covers 11 residues. Trimming removed 5 bases at V and 8 bases at J, with 7 bases between. DNA of the CDR3: TGTGCCAGCAGTCCCAGGGACACCATATATTTT. Translating it yields CASSPRDTIYF.

The chain carries TRBV19 and TRBJ1-5; weak D call: TRBD1 (6 bases). The V end was cut by 7 bases, the J end by 4 bases, with 17 bases between. CDR1 and CDR2 from the germline V gene are LNHDA and SQIVND (reference sequence). The CDR3 runs to 15 residues. The CDR3 bases are TGTGCCAGTACTCCAATACAGGGAGGGAATCAGCCCCAGCATTTT. Translation gives CASTPIQGGNQPQHF. Drawing the rest from reference TRBV19 and TRBJ1-5, the complete variable domain is DGGITQSPKYLFRKEGQNVTLSCEQNLNHDAMYWYRQDPGQGLRLIYYSQIVNDFQKGDIAEGYSVSREKKESFPLTVTSAQKNPTAFYLCASTPIQGGNQPQHFGDGTRLSIL.

The chain links TRBV9 to TRBJ1-5, with D maybe TRBD1 (5 bases). The V end was cut by 4 bases, the J end by 6 bases, with 17 bases between. From germline, CDR1 is SGDLS and CDR2 YYNGEE. CDR3 length equals 15 residues. CDR3: CASSPQGTPGQPQHF. The CDR3 DNA reads as TGTGCCAGCAGCCCCCAAGGGACTCCCGGTCAGCCCCAGCATTTT.

This clonotype was recorded a few times. The chain couples TRBV6-5 to TRBJ2-6; D gene uncertain. This CDR3 comprises 14 residues. Germline V gives CDR1 MNHEY, CDR2 SVGAGI. Trimming took off 4 bases at V and 2 bases at J, with 6 bases between the two ends. The CDR3 sequence: CASSSSTGANVLTF. CDR3 bases: TGTGCCAGCAGTTCGTCAACTGGGGCCAACGTCCTGACTTTC.

Points on this clonotype: A much larger clone lies a single base off, so this may be a read error. This chain uses TRBV30 with TRBJ2-5; D gene unclear. This CDR3 has 10 amino acids. Germline-derived CDR1 and CDR2 are GTSNPN and SVGIG (reference sequence). Trimming stripped 3 bases from V and 5 bases from J, with 4 bases between. The CDR3 is CAWRVETQYF. DNA for the CDR3: TGTGCCTGGAGAGTTGAGACCCAGTACTTC.

At least ten counts were recorded for this clonotype. The chain recombines TRBV15 with TRBJ2-6, with D possibly being TRBD1 (6 bases). Germline V gene sequence: CDR1 LNHNV, CDR2 YYDKDF (reference sequence). CDR3 length equals 15 residues. V was cut by 5 bases and J by 0 bases, with 8 bases left in between. The CDR3 protein is CATSGGRSGANVLTF. The CDR3 DNA reads TGTGCCACCAGCGGGGGCCGCTCTGGGGCCAACGTCCTGACTTTC. Complete variable domain (other parts from reference TRBV15 and TRBJ2-6): DAMVIQNPRYQVTQFGKPVTLSCSQTLNHNVMYWYQQKSSQAPKLLFHYYDKDFNNEADTPDNFQSRRPNTSFCFLDIRSPGLGDTAMYLCATSGGRSGANVLTFGAGSRLTVL.

This clonotype came up a few times. The genes are TRBV9 and TRBJ2-2; D is uncertain. This CDR3 has 17 residues. The V end lost 0 bases, the J end lost 0 bases, and 12 bases lay between the germline ends. Germline CDR1 and CDR2: SGDLS and YYNGEE. The CDR3 DNA reads TGTGCCAGCAGCGTAGACCCTTTAGGGACGAACACCGGGGAGCTGTTTTTT. It is translated as CASSVDPLGTNTGELFF. The full variable domain, in which reference TRBV9 and TRBJ2-2 provide the parts outside the CDR3, is DSGVTQTPKHLITATGQRVTLRCSPRSGDLSVYWYQQSLDQGLQFLIQYYNGEERAKGNILERFSAQQFPDLHSELNLSSLELGDSALYFCASSVDPLGTNTGELFFGEGSRLTVL.

This clonotype was seen ten or more times. J is TRBJ2-7 and V is TRBV5-5; 9 bases map to TRBD1. This CDR3 comprises 14 residues. CDR1 is SGHKS, CDR2 YYEKEE, per germline (reference sequence). J lost 3 bases, V lost 5 bases, and 6 bases had no gene match. CDR3 sequence reads: CASRQWTGDYEQYF. The CDR3 coding sequence is TGTGCCAGCAGACAATGGACAGGGGACTACGAGCAGTACTTC.

This clonotype showed up many times. The rearrangement uses TRBV7-9 and TRBJ2-3, with D uncertain. From germline, CDR1 is SEHNR and CDR2 FQNEAQ (reference sequence). Trimming stripped 3 bases from V and 5 bases from J, with 12 bases between. This CDR3 has 14 residues. CDR3 region: CASSLEGFGDTQYF. CDR3 DNA sequence: TGTGCCAGCAGCTTGGAAGGGTTTGGAGATACGCAGTATTTT.